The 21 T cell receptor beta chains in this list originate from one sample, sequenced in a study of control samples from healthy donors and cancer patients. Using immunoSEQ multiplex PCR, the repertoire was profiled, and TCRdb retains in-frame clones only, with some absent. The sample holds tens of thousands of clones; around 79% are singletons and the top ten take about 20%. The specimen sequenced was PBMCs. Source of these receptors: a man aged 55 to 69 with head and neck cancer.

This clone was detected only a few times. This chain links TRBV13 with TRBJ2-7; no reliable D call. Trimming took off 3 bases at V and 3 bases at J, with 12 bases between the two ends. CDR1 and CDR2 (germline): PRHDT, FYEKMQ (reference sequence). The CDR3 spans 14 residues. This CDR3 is CASSFRTADYEQYF. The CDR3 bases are TGTGCCAGCAGCTTCAGGACGGCCGACTACGAGCAGTACTTC.

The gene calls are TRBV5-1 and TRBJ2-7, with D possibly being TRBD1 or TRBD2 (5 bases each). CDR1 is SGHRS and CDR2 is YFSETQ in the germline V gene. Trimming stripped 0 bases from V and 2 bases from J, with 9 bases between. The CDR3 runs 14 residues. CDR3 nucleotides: TGCGCCAGCAGCTTGGTGGGACCCACCTACGAGCAGTACTTC. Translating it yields CASSLVGPTYEQYF.

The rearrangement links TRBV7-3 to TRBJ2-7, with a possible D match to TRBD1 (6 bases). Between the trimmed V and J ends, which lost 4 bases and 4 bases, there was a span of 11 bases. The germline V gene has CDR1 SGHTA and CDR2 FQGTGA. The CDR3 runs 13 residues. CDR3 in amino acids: CASSSTGSYEQYF. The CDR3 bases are TGTGCCAGCAGCTCGACAGGAAGTTACGAGCAGTACTTC.

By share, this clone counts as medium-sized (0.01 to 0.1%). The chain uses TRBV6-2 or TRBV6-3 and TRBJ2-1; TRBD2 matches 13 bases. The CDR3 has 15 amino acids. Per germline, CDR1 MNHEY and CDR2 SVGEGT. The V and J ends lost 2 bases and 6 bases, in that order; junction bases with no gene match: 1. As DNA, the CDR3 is TGTGCCAGCAGTTACGGACTAGCGGGAGCCAATGAGCAGTTCTTC. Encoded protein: CASSYGLAGANEQFF.

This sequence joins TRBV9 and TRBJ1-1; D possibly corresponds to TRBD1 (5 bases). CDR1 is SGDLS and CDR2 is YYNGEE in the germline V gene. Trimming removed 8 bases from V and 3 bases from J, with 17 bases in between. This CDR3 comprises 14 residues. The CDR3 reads CASSTAPGDTEAFF. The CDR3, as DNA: TGTGCCAGTTCGACAGCTCCCGGGGACACTGAAGCTTTCTTT.

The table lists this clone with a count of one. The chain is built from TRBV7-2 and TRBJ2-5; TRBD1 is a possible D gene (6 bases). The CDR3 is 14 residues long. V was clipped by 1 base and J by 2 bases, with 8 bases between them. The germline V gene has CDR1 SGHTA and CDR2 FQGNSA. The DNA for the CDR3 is TGTGCCAGCAGCTTAGACAGGGCACAAGAGACCCAGTACTTC. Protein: CASSLDRAQETQYF.

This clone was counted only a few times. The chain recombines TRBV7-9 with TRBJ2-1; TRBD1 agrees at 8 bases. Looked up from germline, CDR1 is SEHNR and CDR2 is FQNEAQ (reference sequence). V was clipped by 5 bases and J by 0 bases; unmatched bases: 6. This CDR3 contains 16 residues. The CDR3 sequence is CASSPRTGSSYNEQFF. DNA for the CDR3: TGTGCCAGCAGCCCCCGGACAGGGAGCTCCTACAATGAGCAGTTCTTC.

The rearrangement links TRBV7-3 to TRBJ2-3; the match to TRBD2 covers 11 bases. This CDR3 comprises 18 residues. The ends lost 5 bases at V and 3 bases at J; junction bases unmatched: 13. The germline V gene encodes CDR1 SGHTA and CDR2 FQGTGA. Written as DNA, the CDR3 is TGTGCCAGCAGCCCAGAAGGATTGCTAGCGGGAGGTACAGATACGCAGTATTTT. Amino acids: CASSPEGLLAGGTDTQYF.

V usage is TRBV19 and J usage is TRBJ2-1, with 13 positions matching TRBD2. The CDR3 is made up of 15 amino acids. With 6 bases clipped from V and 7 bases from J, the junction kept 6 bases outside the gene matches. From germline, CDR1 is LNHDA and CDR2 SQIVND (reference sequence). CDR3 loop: CASSAGLAGTNEQFF. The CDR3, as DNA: TGTGCCAGTAGCGCGGGACTAGCGGGGACAAATGAGCAGTTCTTC.

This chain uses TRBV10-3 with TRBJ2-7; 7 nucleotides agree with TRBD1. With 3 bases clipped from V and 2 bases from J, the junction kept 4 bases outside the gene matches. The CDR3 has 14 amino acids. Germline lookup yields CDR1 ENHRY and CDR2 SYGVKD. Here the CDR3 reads CAISEFTGAYEQYF. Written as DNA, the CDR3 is TGTGCCATCAGTGAATTCACAGGGGCCTACGAGCAGTACTTC.

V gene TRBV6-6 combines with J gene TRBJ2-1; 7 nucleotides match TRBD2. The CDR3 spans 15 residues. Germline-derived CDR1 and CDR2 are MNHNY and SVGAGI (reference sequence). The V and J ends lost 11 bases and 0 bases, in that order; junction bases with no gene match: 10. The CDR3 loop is CAVRSGTLSYNEQFF. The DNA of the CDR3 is TGTGCCGTACGGAGCGGGACCCTCTCCTACAATGAGCAGTTCTTC.

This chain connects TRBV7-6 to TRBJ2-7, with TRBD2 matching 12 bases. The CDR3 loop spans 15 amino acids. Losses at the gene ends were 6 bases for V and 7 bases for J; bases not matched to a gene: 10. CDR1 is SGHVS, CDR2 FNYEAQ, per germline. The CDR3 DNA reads TGTGCCAGCAGTGTCACGGGACTAGCGGGCATTGAGCAGTACTTC. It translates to CASSVTGLAGIEQYF.

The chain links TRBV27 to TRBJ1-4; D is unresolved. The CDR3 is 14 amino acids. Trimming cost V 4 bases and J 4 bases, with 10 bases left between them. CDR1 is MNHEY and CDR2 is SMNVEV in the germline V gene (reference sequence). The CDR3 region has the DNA TGTGCCAGCAGTTACTCACTGATTAATGAAAAACTGTTTTTT. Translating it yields CASSYSLINEKLFF.

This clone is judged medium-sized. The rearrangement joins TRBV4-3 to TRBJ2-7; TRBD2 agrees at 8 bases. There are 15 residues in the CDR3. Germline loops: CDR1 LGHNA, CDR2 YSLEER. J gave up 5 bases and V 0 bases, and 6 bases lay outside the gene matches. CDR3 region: CASSQERLARNEQYF. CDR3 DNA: TGCGCCAGCAGCCAAGAAAGACTAGCGAGGAACGAGCAGTACTTC.

The CDR3, as DNA: TGTGCCAGCAGCCAAGATTCAGTGGGTGAAGCTTTCTTT. Protein sequence: CASSQDSVGEAFF. V is TRBV3-1 (or the pseudogene TRBV3-2) and J is TRBJ1-1; D call uncertain. The CDR3 loop spans 13 amino acids. Germline-derived CDR1 and CDR2 are LGHDT and YNNKEL (reference sequence). V gave up 0 bases and J gave up 7 bases, with 9 bases separating them.

CDR3 amino acids: CASSPQRKTGAGNEQFF. CDR3 DNA: TGTGCCAGCTCACCACAAAGGAAGACAGGGGCGGGCAATGAGCAGTTCTTC. V gene TRBV18 combines with J gene TRBJ2-1; 8 bases are a match to TRBD1. V lost 1 base and J lost 6; bases outside the gene matches: 11. Germline values: CDR1 KGHSH, CDR2 LQKENI. The CDR3 contains 17 residues.

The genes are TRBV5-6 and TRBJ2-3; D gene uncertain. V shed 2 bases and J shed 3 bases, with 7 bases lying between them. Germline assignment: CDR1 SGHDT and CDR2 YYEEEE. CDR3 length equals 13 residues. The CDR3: CASSFRGTDTQYF. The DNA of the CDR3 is TGTGCCAGCAGCTTTCGTGGGACAGATACGCAGTATTTT.

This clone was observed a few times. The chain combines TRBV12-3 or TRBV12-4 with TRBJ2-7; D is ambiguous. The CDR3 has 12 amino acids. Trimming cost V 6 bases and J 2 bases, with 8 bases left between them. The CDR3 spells CASSYRPYEQYF. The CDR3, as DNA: TGTGCCAGCAGCTACAGACCCTACGAGCAGTACTTC.

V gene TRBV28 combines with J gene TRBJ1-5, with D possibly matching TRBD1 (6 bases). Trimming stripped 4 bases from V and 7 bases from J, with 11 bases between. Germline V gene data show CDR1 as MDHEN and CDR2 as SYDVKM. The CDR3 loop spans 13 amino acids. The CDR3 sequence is CASSWGGQQPQHF. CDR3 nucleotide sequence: TGTGCCAGCAGTTGGGGGGGGCAACAGCCCCAGCATTTT.

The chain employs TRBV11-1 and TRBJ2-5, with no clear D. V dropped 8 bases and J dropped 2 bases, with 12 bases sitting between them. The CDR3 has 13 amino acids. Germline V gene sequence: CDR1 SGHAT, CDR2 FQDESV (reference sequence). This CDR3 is CASAVRGQETQYF. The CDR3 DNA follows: TGTGCCAGCGCCGTAAGAGGACAAGAGACCCAGTACTTC.

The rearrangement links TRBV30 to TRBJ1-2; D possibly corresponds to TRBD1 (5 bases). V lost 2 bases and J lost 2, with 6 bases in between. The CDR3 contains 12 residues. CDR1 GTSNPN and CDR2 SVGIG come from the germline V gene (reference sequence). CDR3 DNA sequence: TGTGCCTGGAGTACAGGCAACTATGGCTACACCTTC. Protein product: CAWSTGNYGYTF.